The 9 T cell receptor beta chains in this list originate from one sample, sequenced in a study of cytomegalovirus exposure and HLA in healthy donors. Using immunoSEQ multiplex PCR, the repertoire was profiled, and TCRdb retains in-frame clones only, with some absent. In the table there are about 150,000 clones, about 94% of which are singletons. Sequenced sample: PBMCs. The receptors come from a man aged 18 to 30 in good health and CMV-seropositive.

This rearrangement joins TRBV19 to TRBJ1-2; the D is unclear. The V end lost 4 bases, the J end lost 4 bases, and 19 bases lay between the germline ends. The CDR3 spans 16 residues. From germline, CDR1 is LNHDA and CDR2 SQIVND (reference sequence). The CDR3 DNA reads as TGTGCCAGTAGTACCGACACTCAACGAACCTCCTATGGCTACACCTTC. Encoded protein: CASSTDTQRTSYGYTF.

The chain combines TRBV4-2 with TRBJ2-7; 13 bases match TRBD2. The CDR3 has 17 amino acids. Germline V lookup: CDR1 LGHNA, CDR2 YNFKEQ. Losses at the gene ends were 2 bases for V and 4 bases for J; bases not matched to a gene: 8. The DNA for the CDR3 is TGTGCCAGCAGCCAAACGGGACTAGCGGGAAAGGGATACGAGCAGTACTTC. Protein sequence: CASSQTGLAGKGYEQYF.

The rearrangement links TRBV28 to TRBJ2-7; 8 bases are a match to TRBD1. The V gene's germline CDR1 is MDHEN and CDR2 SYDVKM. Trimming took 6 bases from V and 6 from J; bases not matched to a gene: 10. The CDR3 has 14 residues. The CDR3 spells CASRLGQGWAEQYF. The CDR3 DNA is TGTGCCAGCAGGCTCGGACAGGGCTGGGCCGAGCAGTACTTC.

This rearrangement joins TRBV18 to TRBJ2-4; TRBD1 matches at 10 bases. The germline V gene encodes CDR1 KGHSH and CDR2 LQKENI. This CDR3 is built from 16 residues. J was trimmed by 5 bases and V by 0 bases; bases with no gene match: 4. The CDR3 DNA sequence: TGTGCCAGCTCACCACCTGGGACAGGGGTCGAAAACATTCAGTACTTC. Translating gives CASSPPGTGVENIQYF.

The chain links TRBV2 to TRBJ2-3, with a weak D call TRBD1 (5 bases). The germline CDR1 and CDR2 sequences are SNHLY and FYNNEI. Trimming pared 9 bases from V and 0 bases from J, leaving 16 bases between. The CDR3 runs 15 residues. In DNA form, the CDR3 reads TGTGCCAGTTACACAGGCCGTGCTAGCACAGATACGCAGTATTTT. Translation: CASYTGRASTDTQYF.

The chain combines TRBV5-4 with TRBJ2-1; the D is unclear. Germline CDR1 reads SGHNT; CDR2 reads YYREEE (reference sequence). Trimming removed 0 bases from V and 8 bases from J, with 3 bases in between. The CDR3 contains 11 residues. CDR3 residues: CASSLADEQFF. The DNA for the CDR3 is TGTGCCAGCAGCTTGGCGGATGAGCAGTTCTTC. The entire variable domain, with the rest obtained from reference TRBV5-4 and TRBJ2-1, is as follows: ETGVTQSPTHLIKTRGQQVTLRCSSQSGHNTVSWYQQALGQGPQFIFQYYREEENGRGNFPPRFSGLQFPNYSSELNVNALELDDSALYLCASSLADEQFFGPGTRLTVL.

Written as DNA, the CDR3 is TGTGCCAGCAGTCAGGGACTCCCCAATGGCTACACCTTC. This gives the protein CASSQGLPNGYTF. The chain is built from TRBV28 and TRBJ1-2; possible D gene TRBD1, 5 bases. Germline V gives CDR1 MDHEN, CDR2 SYDVKM. The V end was cut by 5 bases, the J end by 6 bases, with 13 bases between. The CDR3 loop spans 13 amino acids.

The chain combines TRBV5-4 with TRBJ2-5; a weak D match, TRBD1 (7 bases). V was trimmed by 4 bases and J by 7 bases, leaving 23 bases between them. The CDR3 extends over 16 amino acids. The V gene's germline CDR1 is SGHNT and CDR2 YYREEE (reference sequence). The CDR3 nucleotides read TGTGCCAGCAGCAATTCTCTAGGGACAGCCGGGGGGACCCAGTACTTC. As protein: CASSNSLGTAGGTQYF.

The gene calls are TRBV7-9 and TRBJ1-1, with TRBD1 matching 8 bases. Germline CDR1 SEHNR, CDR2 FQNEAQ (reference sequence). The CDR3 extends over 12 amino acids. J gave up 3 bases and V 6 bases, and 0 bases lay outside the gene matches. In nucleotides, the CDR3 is TGTGCCAGCAGGACAGGGGACACTGAAGCTTTCTTT. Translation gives CASRTGDTEAFF.